The source of this T cell receptor (beta chain) is a study of post-analysis software for immune sequencing data. Study-wide background: Secondary progressive, relapsing-remitting and progressive-relapsing multiple sclerosis were among the included disease courses.

Germline lookup yields CDR1 GTSNPN and CDR2 SVGIG (reference sequence). Trimming removed 1 base from V and 4 bases from J, with 7 bases in between. CDR3 length: 12 residues. Points from the study as a whole: In patients, roughly 5 TRBV segments were more frequent than in controls, with TRBV5-6, TRBV5-1 and TRBV20-1 among them.

This clonotype was found a few times. The antigen is unknown. Unique molecular identifiers had been added to the TCR beta cDNA libraries. The source material, roughly 0.9 to 11 million T cells, gave rise to roughly 0.5 million cDNA molecules. TCRdb reprocessed the PCR reads with MiXCR, giving one entry per CDR3 protein. The sample yields approximately 460,000 distinct CDR3 sequences, around 40% seen once. The sample was blood. This TCR derives from a girl aged 5-17 years with multiple sclerosis. V usage is TRBV30 and J usage is TRBJ2-5, with no clear D. As DNA, the CDR3 is TGTGCCTGGAGTGCGATGCCAGAGACCCAGTACTTC. As protein: CAWSAMPETQYF. Using reference TRBV30 and TRBJ2-5 for the parts outside the CDR3, the full variable domain is SQTIHQWPATLVQPVGSPLSLECTVEGTSNPNLYWYRQAAGRGLQLLFYSVGIGQISSEVPQNLSASRPQDRQFILSSKKLLLSDSGFYLCAWSAMPETQYFGPGTRLLVL.